This TCR beta chain emerged from a study of blood T cell repertoires in COVID-19. The study recruited people aged 18 to 89 years across roughly 23 US areas. Clinical history reported by participants formed the basis on which cohorts were assigned. In the study's own analysis: Reference gene primer amplification in the assay estimated nucleated cell counts. The protocol was immunoSEQ multiplex PCR, while the TCRdb copy is restricted to in-frame clones and leaves out a portion. The V and J calls and clone size come from that table; D and trimming were worked out from the DNA. The table has around 470,000 clones, roughly 87% seen once. CDR1 MNHEY and CDR2 SMNVEV come from the germline V gene (reference sequence). The CDR3 has 15 amino acids. Losses at the gene ends were 5 bases for V and 2 bases for J; bases not matched to a gene: 7.

The rearrangement joins TRBV27 to TRBJ2-7; TRBD2 matches at 9 bases. The sequenced material came from PBMCs or T cells enriched from blood (not recorded which). The TCR comes from a young man who had recovered from COVID-19. CDR3 amino acids: CASSPRRGGTYEQYF. In nucleotides, the CDR3 is TGTGCCAGCAGTCCCCGGCGGGGGGGCACCTACGAGCAGTACTTC.